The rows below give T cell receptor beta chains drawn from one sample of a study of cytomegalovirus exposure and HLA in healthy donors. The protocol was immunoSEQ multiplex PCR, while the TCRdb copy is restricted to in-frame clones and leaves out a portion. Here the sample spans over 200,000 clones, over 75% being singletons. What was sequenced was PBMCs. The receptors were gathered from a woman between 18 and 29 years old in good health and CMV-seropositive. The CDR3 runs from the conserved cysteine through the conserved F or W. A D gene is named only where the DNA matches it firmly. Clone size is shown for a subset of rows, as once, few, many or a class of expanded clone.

DNA: TGCAGCCCCCGACAGGGAGGTGTGGCAAAAGGCTACACCTTC; CDR3: CSPRQGGVAKGYTF; size: NA; D: TRBD1; V: TRBV29-1; J: TRBJ1-2
DNA: TGTGCCACTGGACAGGGAAGCAATCAGCCCCAGCATTTT; CDR3: CATGQGSNQPQHF; size: few; D: TRBD1; V: TRBV19; J: TRBJ1-5
DNA: TGTGCCAGCAGCCTAGCGGAGATCGGCGAGCAGTACTTC; CDR3: CASSLAEIGEQYF; size: NA; D: TRBD2; V: TRBV9; J: TRBJ2-7
DNA: TGTGCCAGCACCCCAGGGCCCTTACTAGCGGGAGTGGGGGATCTCGAGCAGTACTTC; CDR3: CASTPGPLLAGVGDLEQYF; size: NA; D: TRBD2; V: TRBV9; J: TRBJ2-7
DNA: TGTGCCAGCAAGGGACTAGCTATCTCCGAGCAGTACTTC; CDR3: CASKGLAISEQYF; size: NA; D: TRBD2; V: TRBV6-1; J: TRBJ2-7
DNA: TGTGCCAGCAGTGAAGAGACTAGCGTACCCTACGAGCAGTACTTC; CDR3: CASSEETSVPYEQYF; size: few; D: TRBD2; V: TRBV6-1; J: TRBJ2-7
DNA: TGTGCCAGCAGCTCCCGACCGGCGGGAGCCAAAAACATTCAGTACTTC; CDR3: CASSSRPAGAKNIQYF; size: NA; D: NA; V: TRBV28; J: TRBJ2-4
DNA: TGTGCCAGCAGTGACCGCACTAGCGGACCTTACGAGCAGTACTTC; CDR3: CASSDRTSGPYEQYF; size: NA; D: TRBD2; V: TRBV2; J: TRBJ2-7
DNA: TGTGCCACCACTAGGGACAGGGGGCATGCAGATACGCAGTATTTT; CDR3: CATTRDRGHADTQYF; size: many; D: TRBD1; V: TRBV7-9; J: TRBJ2-3
DNA: TGCGCCAGCAGCGACAGCGAAGAGACCCAGTACTTC; CDR3: CASSDSEETQYF; size: NA; D: NA; V: TRBV5-1; J: TRBJ2-5
DNA: TGTGCCAGCAGTGAACAGGGATGGACTGAAGCTTTCTTT; CDR3: CASSEQGWTEAFF; size: once; D: NA; V: TRBV28; J: TRBJ1-1
DNA: TGTGCCAGCAGCGCGATCGGGACTCCCAGCAATGAGCAGTTCTTC; CDR3: CASSAIGTPSNEQFF; size: once; D: NA; V: TRBV9; J: TRBJ2-1
DNA: TGTGCCAGCAGCTTGGGAGCGAACACTGAAGCTTTCTTT; CDR3: CASSLGANTEAFF; size: NA; D: NA; V: TRBV5-6; J: TRBJ1-1
DNA: TGTGCCAGCAGTTTTCCTGCGGGACAGGGGAAAAATGAGCAGTTCTTC; CDR3: CASSFPAGQGKNEQFF; size: NA; D: TRBD1; V: TRBV28; J: TRBJ2-1
DNA: TGTGCCAGTAGTGTAGCGGGAGGTAACTCCTACGAGCAGTACTTC; CDR3: CASSVAGGNSYEQYF; size: NA; D: TRBD2; V: TRBV19; J: TRBJ2-7
DNA: TGCGCCAGCAGCTTGGTGGGTGGGGGGCCTAGCGGGATAATCTACGAGCAGTACTTC; CDR3: CASSLVGGGPSGIIYEQYF; size: NA; D: TRBD2; V: TRBV5-1; J: TRBJ2-7
DNA: TGTGCCAGCAGCGCCCTCGGGACAGGGATCACCGTATACACCTTC; CDR3: CASSALGTGITVYTF; size: NA; D: TRBD1; V: TRBV5-6; J: TRBJ1-2
DNA: TGTGCCATCAGGGGGACTAGCGACTACTCCTACGAGCAGTACTTC; CDR3: CAIRGTSDYSYEQYF; size: NA; D: TRBD2; V: TRBV10-3; J: TRBJ2-7
DNA: TGTGCCAGCACGAGAGGGCCGAGAACCGGGGAGCTGTTTTTT; CDR3: CASTRGPRTGELFF; size: NA; D: NA; V: TRBV28; J: TRBJ2-2
DNA: TGTGCCAGCAGCCGAAATCGGGACAGCTCCTACGAGCAGTACTTC; CDR3: CASSRNRDSSYEQYF; size: NA; D: TRBD1; V: TRBV27; J: TRBJ2-7
DNA: TGTGCCAGCAGCTTAGAGTATGCCCGACTAGCTGTAGATACGCAGTATTTT; CDR3: CASSLEYARLAVDTQYF; size: NA; D: TRBD2; V: TRBV7-9; J: TRBJ2-3
DNA: TGTGCCAGCAGTGCGGGATCTTCGGGAGAAAAACTGTTTTTT; CDR3: CASSAGSSGEKLFF; size: NA; D: NA; V: TRBV7-9; J: TRBJ1-4
DNA: TGTGCCAGCAGTTTGTCCAGGGGTAGGGATGAGCAGTTCTTC; CDR3: CASSLSRGRDEQFF; size: NA; D: NA; V: TRBV27; J: TRBJ2-1
DNA: TGTGCCAGCGGACCCCACCACAGGGGAAATCAGCCCCAGCATTTT; CDR3: CASGPHHRGNQPQHF; size: NA; D: TRBD1; V: TRBV6-1; J: TRBJ1-5
DNA: TGTGCCAGCTACGACGGAGTCTCCTACGAGCAGTACTTC; CDR3: CASYDGVSYEQYF; size: NA; D: NA; V: TRBV28; J: TRBJ2-7
DNA: TGTGCCAGCAGCTTGGAAGGGACAGGGTACAATGAGCAGTTCTTC; CDR3: CASSLEGTGYNEQFF; size: NA; D: TRBD1; V: TRBV5-4; J: TRBJ2-1
DNA: TGTGCCAGCAGTTTGGAGACCCCTAACTCGAGCAATCAGCCCCAGCATTTT; CDR3: CASSLETPNSSNQPQHF; size: NA; D: NA; V: TRBV27; J: TRBJ1-5
DNA: TGTGCCAGCAGTCTGACAGTCATGAACACTGAAGCTTTCTTT; CDR3: CASSLTVMNTEAFF; size: NA; D: NA; V: TRBV25-1; J: TRBJ1-1
DNA: TGTGCCAGCTCACCGAGGACAGGGTTAGGCGGCTACACCTTC; CDR3: CASSPRTGLGGYTF; size: NA; D: TRBD1; V: TRBV18; J: TRBJ1-2
DNA: TGCGCCAGCAGCTCGGCCACAGGGGGAGAAGAAGCTTTCTTT; CDR3: CASSSATGGEEAFF; size: NA; D: TRBD1; V: TRBV5-1; J: TRBJ1-1
DNA: TGCGCCAGCAGCTCGCCGCGGGAGGGCGACTACAATGAGCAGTTCTTC; CDR3: CASSSPREGDYNEQFF; size: NA; D: TRBD2; V: TRBV5-1; J: TRBJ2-1
DNA: TGTGCCAGCAGGACCTGGACAAGCAATCAGCCCCAGCATTTT; CDR3: CASRTWTSNQPQHF; size: few; D: NA; V: TRBV28; J: TRBJ1-5
DNA: TGCGCCAGCAGCTTTAGGCCAGGGTGGGTGAATGAGCAGTTCTTC; CDR3: CASSFRPGWVNEQFF; size: NA; D: NA; V: TRBV5-1; J: TRBJ2-1
DNA: TGTGCCAGCAGCCCGCGGGGCGGGGAGCTGTTTTTT; CDR3: CASSPRGGELFF; size: NA; D: NA; V: TRBV14; J: TRBJ2-2
DNA: TGTGCCTGGAGGCAGAAACCGGGACAGGGGGCGGGGGAGCAGTACTTC; CDR3: CAWRQKPGQGAGEQYF; size: NA; D: TRBD1; V: TRBV30; J: TRBJ2-7
DNA: TGTGCCAGCAGCTTACAGGACAGGGGGTCCGAGGATAGCAATCAGCCCCAGCATTTT; CDR3: CASSLQDRGSEDSNQPQHF; size: NA; D: TRBD1; V: TRBV7-3; J: TRBJ1-5
DNA: TGTGCCAGCAGCTTAAGTAGGGACAGGGCAGAGACCCAGTACTTC; CDR3: CASSLSRDRAETQYF; size: NA; D: TRBD1; V: TRBV11-3; J: TRBJ2-5
DNA: TGTGCCAGCAGTCCAGGGACATTCAATGAGCAGTTCTTC; CDR3: CASSPGTFNEQFF; size: NA; D: NA; V: TRBV27; J: TRBJ2-1
DNA: TGTGCCAGTAGTGCCGGGGGGGGGAATGAGCAGTTCTTC; CDR3: CASSAGGGNEQFF; size: NA; D: TRBD2; V: TRBV19; J: TRBJ2-1
DNA: TGTGCCAGCAGTTTACGGGACTTGAACACTGAAGCTTTCTTT; CDR3: CASSLRDLNTEAFF; size: NA; D: NA; V: TRBV28; J: TRBJ1-1
DNA: TGTGCCAGCAGTTTTCAGGGTGGAAACATTCAGTACTTC; CDR3: CASSFQGGNIQYF; size: once; D: NA; V: TRBV28; J: TRBJ2-4
DNA: TGCAGCGTTGAGTTTGGGGGGACCTCCTACGAGCAGTACTTC; CDR3: CSVEFGGTSYEQYF; size: NA; D: NA; V: TRBV29-1; J: TRBJ2-7
DNA: TGCGCCAGCAGCTCGTCTTTAGGGGTGAACACTGAAGCTTTCTTT; CDR3: CASSSSLGVNTEAFF; size: once; D: NA; V: TRBV5-1; J: TRBJ1-1
DNA: TGTGCCAGCAGGGCTCAGGGGGCGTCAACCTACGAGCAGTACTTC; CDR3: CASRAQGASTYEQYF; size: NA; D: TRBD1; V: TRBV9; J: TRBJ2-7
DNA: TGTGCCAGCAGCGCTCTAGCGGGCTACGAGCAGTACTTC; CDR3: CASSALAGYEQYF; size: once; D: TRBD2; V: TRBV9; J: TRBJ2-7
DNA: TGCAGTGCTAGTCAGGCGTCCGAGCAGTACTTC; CDR3: CSASQASEQYF; size: few; D: NA; V: TRBV20-1; J: TRBJ2-7
DNA: TGTGCCAGCAGCTTCCCGGGGTACACTGAAGCTTTCTTT; CDR3: CASSFPGYTEAFF; size: once; D: NA; V: TRBV7-3; J: TRBJ1-1
DNA: TGCAGCGTTCGGCGGGGAGAGACCCAGTACTTC; CDR3: CSVRRGETQYF; size: NA; D: NA; V: TRBV29-1; J: TRBJ2-5
DNA: TGCGCCAGCAGCTTGGATACAGGGTTGAACACCGGGGAGCTGTTTTTT; CDR3: CASSLDTGLNTGELFF; size: NA; D: NA; V: TRBV5-1; J: TRBJ2-2
DNA: TGTGCCAGCAGACAGGGAGGCAATCAGCCCCAGCATTTT; CDR3: CASRQGGNQPQHF; size: NA; D: NA; V: TRBV6-6; J: TRBJ1-5
DNA: TGTGCCAGTAGTGTGCAATTGACAGGCCTTAATGAAAAACTGTTTTTT; CDR3: CASSVQLTGLNEKLFF; size: NA; D: NA; V: TRBV19; J: TRBJ1-4
DNA: TGTGCCAGCAGCTTTAGGGAGCGCCACGAGCAGTACTTC; CDR3: CASSFRERHEQYF; size: NA; D: NA; V: TRBV11-2; J: TRBJ2-7
DNA: TGTGCCAGCAGCTTGACAGGGAATAGCAATCAGCCCCAGCATTTT; CDR3: CASSLTGNSNQPQHF; size: NA; D: TRBD1; V: TRBV7-3; J: TRBJ1-5
DNA: TGTGCCAGCAAGTGGTGGGGCAGGGGGCGCCTAACGGACACTGAAGCTTTCTTT; CDR3: CASKWWGRGRLTDTEAFF; size: NA; D: TRBD1; V: TRBV27; J: TRBJ1-1